The rows below give T cell receptor beta chains drawn from one sample of a study of blood T cells in healthy people across ages. In TCRdb, the 5' RACE reads were re-called with MiXCR into one record per CDR3 protein. This table holds hundreds of thousands of distinct CDR3 sequences, about half found once. The sequencing input was blood. These receptors all come from a woman aged 55-75 years in good health. The CDR3 runs from the conserved cysteine through the conserved F or W. D genes are given only for firm matches. Clone size, where shown, is once, few, many, or a class for clones that have expanded.

abundance,j_gene,v_gene,d_gene,len,CDR3aa,CDR3nt
-,TRBJ1-1,TRBV2,TRBD1,13,CASNGQGRLGAFF,TGTGCCAGCAACGGACAGGGTCGGCTAGGAGCTTTCTTT
-,TRBJ1-2,TRBV7-3,-,16,CASSPLWGRRGDGYTF,TGTGCCAGCAGCCCCCTGTGGGGCAGACGAGGTGACGGCTACACCTTC
once,TRBJ1-1,TRBV2,TRBD1,13,CASIGTGGTEAFF,TGTGCCAGCATCGGAACAGGGGGCACTGAAGCTTTCTTT
few,TRBJ2-3,TRBV7-8,TRBD1,16,CASSLDGTGGTDTQYF,TGTGCCAGCAGCTTAGATGGGACAGGGGGAACAGATACGCAGTATTTT
-,TRBJ2-1,TRBV7-2,-,16,CASSSRLGGIYNEQFF,TGTGCCAGCAGCTCCCGACTGGGCGGTATCTACAATGAGCAGTTCTTC
-,TRBJ2-6,TRBV27,TRBD1,16,CASSPPRGYGANVLTF,TGTGCCAGCAGTCCTCCCAGGGGGTATGGGGCCAACGTCCTGACTTTC
-,TRBJ2-7,TRBV3-1,-,15,CASSQLSLDIREQYF,TGTGCCAGCAGCCAACTATCTCTAGACATACGAGAGCAGTACTTC
-,TRBJ2-5,TRBV2,-,14,CASSENRDSETQYF,TGTGCCAGCAGTGAAAACCGGGACTCAGAGACCCAGTACTTC
-,TRBJ2-1,TRBV7-2,-,12,CASSVRYDEQFF,TGTGCCAGCAGCGTCAGATACGATGAGCAGTTCTTC
-,TRBJ2-7,TRBV4-3,-,13,CASSQVQGYEQYF,TGCGCCAGCAGCCAAGTCCAGGGCTACGAGCAGTACTTC
-,TRBJ2-5,TRBV25-1,-,14,CASSEFVVQETQYF,TGTGCCAGCAGTGAATTTGTGGTCCAAGAGACCCAGTACTTC
-,TRBJ2-5,TRBV18,TRBD1,15,CASSALRDRQETQYF,TGTGCCAGCTCAGCGCTCCGGGACAGACAAGAGACCCAGTACTTC
-,TRBJ2-1,TRBV2,TRBD2,18,CASRLSSGMLALYNEQFF,TGTGCCAGCAGGCTTTCTAGCGGGATGCTAGCTCTCTACAATGAGCAGTTCTTC
-,TRBJ2-5,TRBV12-3/TRBV12-4,-,18,CAGTRGVRTDSYQETQYF,TGTGCCGGCACAAGGGGTGTCCGGACAGACTCGTACCAAGAGACCCAGTACTTC
-,TRBJ2-1,TRBV27,TRBD2,15,CASSLYGGGANEQFF,TGTGCCAGCAGTTTATATGGGGGAGGGGCCAATGAGCAGTTCTTC
-,TRBJ1-2,TRBV7-2,-,17,CASSLDPWEGQTYGYTF,TGTGCCAGCAGCTTAGACCCCTGGGAAGGCCAGACTTATGGCTACACCTTC
-,TRBJ2-1,TRBV27,TRBD1,17,CASSLSLRQGSTNEQFF,TGTGCCAGCAGTCTATCCCTCCGACAGGGATCAACTAATGAGCAGTTCTTC
few,TRBJ1-6,TRBV6-5,-,13,CASSYEGDSPLHF,TGTGCCAGCAGTTACGAGGGGGATTCACCCCTCCACTTT
-,TRBJ1-4,TRBV6-6,-,14,CASSYGGGNEKLFF,TGTGCCAGCAGTTACGGGGGGGGTAATGAAAAACTGTTTTTT
-,TRBJ2-5,TRBV5-1,TRBD1,14,CASSTGGSEETQYF,TGCGCCAGTTCGACAGGGGGATCGGAAGAGACCCAGTACTTC
-,TRBJ2-1,TRBV6-1,TRBD2,15,CASSLASGLNNEQFF,TGTGCCAGCAGTTTGGCTAGCGGGCTTAACAATGAGCAGTTCTTC
-,TRBJ2-7,TRBV7-2,TRBD2,14,CASRLVGGFYEQYF,TGTGCCAGCAGACTAGTGGGAGGGTTCTACGAGCAGTACTTC
-,TRBJ2-6,TRBV6-5,-,21,CASSYSRGVDRASSGANVLTF,TGTGCCAGCAGTTACTCACGGGGGGTTGACAGGGCGAGCTCTGGGGCCAACGTCCTGACTTTC
few,TRBJ2-5,TRBV7-2,-,14,CASIQDTAGETQYF,TGTGCCAGCATCCAAGACACAGCTGGGGAGACCCAGTACTTC
-,TRBJ2-7,TRBV7-2,TRBD1,18,CASSLNPPRTGFGYEQYF,TGTGCCAGCAGCTTAAACCCACCGAGGACAGGGTTCGGCTACGAGCAGTACTTC
-,TRBJ2-7,TRBV3-1,-,15,CASSQDGGRGHEQYF,TGTGCCAGCAGCCAAGATGGCGGCAGGGGACACGAGCAGTACTTC
-,TRBJ2-5,TRBV29-1,-,13,CSVGLSGGETQYF,TGCAGCGTTGGACTAAGCGGCGGCGAGACCCAGTACTTC
-,TRBJ2-3,TRBV29-1,-,13,CSVVGRGGGTQYF,TGCAGCGTGGTGGGACGAGGCGGAGGTACGCAGTATTTT
-,TRBJ1-2,TRBV10-3,-,16,CAISEPRTETTYGYTF,TGTGCCATCAGTGAGCCGCGGACAGAAACGACCTATGGCTACACCTTC
few,TRBJ1-4,TRBV10-3,-,13,CAISDSREEKLFF,TGTGCCATCAGTGATTCCAGGGAAGAAAAACTGTTTTTT
-,TRBJ1-1,TRBV5-1,TRBD1,15,CASSLWTGVNTEAFF,TGCGCCAGCAGCTTATGGACAGGGGTTAACACTGAAGCTTTCTTT
-,TRBJ1-1,TRBV10-3,-,11,CATRQATEAFF,TGTGCCACCCGACAGGCCACTGAAGCTTTCTTT
-,TRBJ2-1,TRBV15,-,16,CAARVEGGGFRSEQFF,TGTGCCGCCAGGGTGGAGGGTGGCGGTTTCCGAAGTGAGCAGTTCTTC
few,TRBJ2-7,TRBV4-1,-,17,CASSHPITGDSYNEQYF,TGCGCCAGCAGCCACCCAATTACGGGAGACTCCTACAATGAGCAGTACTTC
-,TRBJ2-7,TRBV7-8,-,16,CASSLGLETSSYEQYF,TGTGCCAGCAGCTTGGGGCTAGAAACCAGCTCCTACGAGCAGTACTTC
-,TRBJ2-5,TRBV6-7,TRBD1,21,CASSRPETGPGSPLDQETQYF,TGTGCCAGCAGTCGGCCCGAGACAGGGCCAGGTTCACCCCTCGACCAAGAGACCCAGTACTTC
-,TRBJ1-2,TRBV27,TRBD1,13,CASSQQGFYGYTF,TGTGCCAGCAGTCAACAGGGGTTCTATGGCTACACCTTC
-,TRBJ2-7,TRBV6-6,TRBD2,17,CASSRGLAGSDPHEQYF,TGTGCCAGCAGTCGGGGACTAGCGGGTTCAGATCCCCACGAGCAGTACTTC
-,TRBJ2-7,TRBV7-9,-,12,CSSRGRAYEQYF,TGTTCCAGCCGCGGCAGGGCCTACGAGCAGTACTTC
-,TRBJ2-3,TRBV29-1,-,12,CSAPVGTDTQYF,TGCAGCGCCCCCGTGGGGACAGATACGCAGTATTTT
-,TRBJ2-1,TRBV9,-,14,CASSVDPTPNEQFF,TGTGCCAGCAGCGTAGATCCGACCCCCAATGAGCAGTTCTTC
-,TRBJ2-7,TRBV7-2,TRBD1,16,CASSLDRGRTSYEQYF,TGTGCCAGCAGCTTAGACAGGGGGCGGACCTCCTACGAGCAGTACTTC
many,TRBJ1-5,TRBV10-3,-,14,CAISESPDYQPQHF,TGTGCCATCAGTGAGTCTCCGGACTATCAGCCCCAGCATTTT
few,TRBJ2-7,TRBV7-3,-,15,CASSRGVAPPYEQYF,TGTGCCAGCAGCCGAGGGGTAGCGCCTCCCTACGAGCAGTACTTC
-,TRBJ2-3,TRBV12-5,-,16,CASGSGQGGPTDTQYF,TGTGCTAGTGGTTCCGGACAGGGAGGGCCCACAGATACGCAGTATTTT
few,TRBJ2-7,TRBV4-1,-,13,CASSRGITYEQYF,TGCGCCAGCAGCCGCGGGATCACCTACGAGCAGTACTTC
few,TRBJ2-7,TRBV25-1,TRBD1,15,CASTSRQGNSYEQYF,TGTGCCAGTACGTCTCGACAGGGCAATTCCTACGAGCAGTACTTC
-,TRBJ2-7,TRBV5-5,-,12,CAGSLTVWEQYF,TGTGCCGGCAGCCTCACGGTTTGGGAGCAGTACTTC
-,TRBJ2-3,TRBV7-2,TRBD2,18,CASSLLGLAGGPADTQYF,TGTGCCAGCAGCTTACTAGGACTAGCGGGAGGGCCGGCAGATACGCAGTATTTT
-,TRBJ2-3,TRBV27,-,15,CASSSGLRLSDTQYF,TGTGCCAGCAGTTCGGGGCTGCGCCTCTCAGATACGCAGTATTTT
-,TRBJ2-1,TRBV5-1,-,14,CASSLWVSYNERFF,TGCGCCAGCAGCTTGTGGGTTAGTTACAATGAGCGGTTCTTC
-,TRBJ2-2,TRBV29-1,-,13,CSGQGLNTGELFF,TGCAGCGGGCAGGGGCTGAACACCGGGGAGCTGTTTTTT
-,TRBJ2-1,TRBV28,-,11,CASSALGEQFF,TGTGCCAGCAGCGCCCTTGGGGAGCAGTTCTTC
-,TRBJ2-1,TRBV20-1,-,12,CSAVGQDGEQFF,TGCAGTGCCGTGGGGCAGGATGGTGAGCAGTTCTTC